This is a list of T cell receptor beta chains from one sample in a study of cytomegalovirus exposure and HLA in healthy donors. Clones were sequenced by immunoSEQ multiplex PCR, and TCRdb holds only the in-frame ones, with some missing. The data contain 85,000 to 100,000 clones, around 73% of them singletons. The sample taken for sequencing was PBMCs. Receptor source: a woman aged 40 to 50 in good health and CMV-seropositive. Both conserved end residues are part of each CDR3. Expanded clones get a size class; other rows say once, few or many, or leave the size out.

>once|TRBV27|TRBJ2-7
CASSQTSPSYEQYF
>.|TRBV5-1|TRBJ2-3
CASSSGLAGVVFPDTQYF
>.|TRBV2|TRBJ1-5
CASSLLTGANQPQHF
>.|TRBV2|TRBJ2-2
CASRGRLAGDGELFF
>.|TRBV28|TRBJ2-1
CASSSLGTSSYNEQFF
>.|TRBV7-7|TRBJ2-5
CASSLQAGMEETQYF
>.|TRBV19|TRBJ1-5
CASTRTGQGVEPQHF
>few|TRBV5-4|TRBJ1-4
CASSLSGQGCEKLFF
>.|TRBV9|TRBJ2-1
CASSERLAGVGEQFF
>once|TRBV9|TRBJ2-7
CASSPSGSSYEQYF
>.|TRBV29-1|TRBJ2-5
CSGEGGQETQYF
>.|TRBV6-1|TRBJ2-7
CASSELVASAYEQYF
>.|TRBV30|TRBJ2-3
CAWRSGGTDTQYF
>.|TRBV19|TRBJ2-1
CASARRGVNEQFF
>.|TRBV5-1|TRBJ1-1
CASSPGQPNTEAFF
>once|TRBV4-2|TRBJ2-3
CASSQGVAGGPEDTQYF
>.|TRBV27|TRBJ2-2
CASRGDTGELFF
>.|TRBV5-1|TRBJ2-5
CASSLQGAIETQYF
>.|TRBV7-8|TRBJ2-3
CASRPKTGGTTDTQYF
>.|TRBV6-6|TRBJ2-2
CASRPEGAGELFF
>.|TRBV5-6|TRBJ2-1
CASSSGTGYNEQFF
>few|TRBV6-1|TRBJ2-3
CASKEGLAGDTQYF
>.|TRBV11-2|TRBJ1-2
CASSPTPTGDYGYTF
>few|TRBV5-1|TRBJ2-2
CASSCSSGGTGELFF
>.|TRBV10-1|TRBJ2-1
CASRPVKRELNEQFF
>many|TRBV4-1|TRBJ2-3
CASSLTGGVDTQYF
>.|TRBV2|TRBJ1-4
CASTRDAGVGEKLFF
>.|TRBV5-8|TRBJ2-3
CASSRGLAGTVTDTQYF
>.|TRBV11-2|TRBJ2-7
CASSLTVAYEQYF
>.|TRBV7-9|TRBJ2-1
CASSLGWLAGRRNEQFF
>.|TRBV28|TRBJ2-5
CASSSSDGRGETQYF
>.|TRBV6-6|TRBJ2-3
CASHAGDTQYF
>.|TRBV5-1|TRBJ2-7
CASSQTTSGSYEQYF
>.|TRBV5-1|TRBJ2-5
CASSFSGGETQYF
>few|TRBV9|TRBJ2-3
CASSARQGPPTDTQYF
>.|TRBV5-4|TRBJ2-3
CASSLVGLGGGDTQYF
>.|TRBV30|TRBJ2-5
CAWTPPPGVKETQYF
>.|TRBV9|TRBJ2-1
CASSSRTSGSFEQFF
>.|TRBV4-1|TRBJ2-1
CASSQDKWLDGSYNEQFF
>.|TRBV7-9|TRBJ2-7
CASSSTGAKFYEQYF
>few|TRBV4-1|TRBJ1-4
CASSQGQSTNEKLFF
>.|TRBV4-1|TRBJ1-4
CASSLRWSEKLFF
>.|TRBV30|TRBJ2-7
CAWEPGSGRGYEQYF
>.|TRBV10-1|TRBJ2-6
CASSESMSDVLTF
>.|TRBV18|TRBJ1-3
CASSTPGQVSGNTIYF
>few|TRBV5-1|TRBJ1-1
CASSLGDRLNTEAFF
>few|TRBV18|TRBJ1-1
CASSPGTENTEAFF
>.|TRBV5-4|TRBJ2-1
CASSRGDLSYNEQFF
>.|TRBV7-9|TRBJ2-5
CASSLSGRGRQETQYF
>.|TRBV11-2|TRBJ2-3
CASSLPPKTSHHGTQYF
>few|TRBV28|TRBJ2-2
CASSLRDPRDTGELFF
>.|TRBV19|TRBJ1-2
CASSTTGGAGGYTF
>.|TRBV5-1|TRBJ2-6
CASSYGTGSGANVLTF
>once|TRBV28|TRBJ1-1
CASSLARAGDTEAFF